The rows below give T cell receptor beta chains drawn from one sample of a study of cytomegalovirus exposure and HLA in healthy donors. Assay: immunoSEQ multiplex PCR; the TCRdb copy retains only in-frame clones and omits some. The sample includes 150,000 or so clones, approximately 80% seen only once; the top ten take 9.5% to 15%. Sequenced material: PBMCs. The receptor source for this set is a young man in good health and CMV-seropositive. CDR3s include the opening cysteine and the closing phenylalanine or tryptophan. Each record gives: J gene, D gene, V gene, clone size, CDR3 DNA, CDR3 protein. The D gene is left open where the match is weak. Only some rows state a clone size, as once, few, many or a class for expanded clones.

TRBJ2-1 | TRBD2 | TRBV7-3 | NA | TGTGCCAGCAGCTACATGGGACTAGCGGGAGGCCACCCCTACAATGAGCAGTTCTTC | CASSYMGLAGGHPYNEQFF
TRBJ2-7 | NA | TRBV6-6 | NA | TGTGCCAGCAGCGACCAGGGGAGATCCTACGAGCAGTACTTC | CASSDQGRSYEQYF
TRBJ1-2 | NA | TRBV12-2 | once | TGTGCAAGTCGCTTAGATTGTCGTGGCACGATCTATGGCTACACCTTC | CASRLDCRGTIYGYTF
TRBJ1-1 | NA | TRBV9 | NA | TGTGCCAGCAGCGTATTCTCGGCAGGGTCCACTGAAGCTTTCTTT | CASSVFSAGSTEAFF
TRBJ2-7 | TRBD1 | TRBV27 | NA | TGTGCCAGCAGCCACGCGGCAGGGGGCTCCTACGAGCAGTACTTC | CASSHAAGGSYEQYF
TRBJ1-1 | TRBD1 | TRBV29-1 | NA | TGCAGCGTTGGGGAGACAGGGGGGTCAACTTTCTTT | CSVGETGGSTFF
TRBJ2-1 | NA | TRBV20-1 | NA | TGCAGCGCGGGGATGGTCGATGAGCAGTTCTTC | CSAGMVDEQFF
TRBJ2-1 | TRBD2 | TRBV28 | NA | TGTGCCAGCAGTCGGGGGGGCATGGACTACAATGAGCAGTTCTTC | CASSRGGMDYNEQFF
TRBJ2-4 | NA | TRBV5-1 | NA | TGCGCCAGCAGCCCTGTAGTGGGGGCGGCCAAAAACATTCAGTACTTC | CASSPVVGAAKNIQYF
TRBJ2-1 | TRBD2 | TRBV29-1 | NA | TGCAGCGTTGAAGCCGGCAGGGCGGGGGTATACAATGAGCAGTTCTTC | CSVEAGRAGVYNEQFF
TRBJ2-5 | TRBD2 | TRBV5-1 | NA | TGCGCCAGCAGCTCAGAGGGACTAGCGCTAGAGACCCAGTACTTC | CASSSEGLALETQYF
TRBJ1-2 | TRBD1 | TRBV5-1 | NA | TGCGCCAGCAGCTTGGTACAGGGGTTAGGCTACACCTTC | CASSLVQGLGYTF
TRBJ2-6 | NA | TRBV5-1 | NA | TGCGCCAGCAGCTTGGATCTATCTGGGGCCAACGTCCTGACTTTC | CASSLDLSGANVLTF
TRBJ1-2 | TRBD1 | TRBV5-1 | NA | TGCGCCAGCAGCGTCCTGACAGGGGGCGCCGAGGGCTACACCTTC | CASSVLTGGAEGYTF
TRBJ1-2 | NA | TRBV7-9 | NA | TGTGCCAGCAGCCCAGGGGCTATTGGCTACACCTTC | CASSPGAIGYTF
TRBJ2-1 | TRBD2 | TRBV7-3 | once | TGTGCCAGCAGCCGAAGCGGGAGCTCCTACAATGAGCAGTTCTTC | CASSRSGSSYNEQFF
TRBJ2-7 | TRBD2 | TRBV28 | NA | TGTGCCAGCAGCCCCCGGCTAGCGGACTACGAGCAGTACTTC | CASSPRLADYEQYF
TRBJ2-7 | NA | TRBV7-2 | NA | TGTGCCAGCAGCTTACGCAGGGGAGACGAGCAGTACTTC | CASSLRRGDEQYF
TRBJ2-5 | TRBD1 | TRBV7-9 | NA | TGTGCCAGCAGCCCAAAAGACAGGGAACAAGAGACCCAGTACTTC | CASSPKDREQETQYF
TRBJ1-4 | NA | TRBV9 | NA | TGTGCCAGCAGCGTACCCCAGGGCAACGAAAAACTGTTTTTT | CASSVPQGNEKLFF
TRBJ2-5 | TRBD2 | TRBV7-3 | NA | TGTGCCAGCAGCTTACTAGCGGGAGAGACCCAGTACTTC | CASSLLAGETQYF
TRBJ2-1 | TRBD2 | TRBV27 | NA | TGTGCCAGCAGTTGGCGTCAAACTTGGACTAGTGGGGACAATGAGCAGTTCTTC | CASSWRQTWTSGDNEQFF
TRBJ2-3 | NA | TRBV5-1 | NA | TGCGCCAGCAGCTTGGCGTTGACAGGAAACACAGATACGCAGTATTTT | CASSLALTGNTDTQYF
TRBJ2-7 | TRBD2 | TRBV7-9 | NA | TGTGCCAGCAGCTTATCGGGGGGATCTGCCGAGCAGTACTTC | CASSLSGGSAEQYF
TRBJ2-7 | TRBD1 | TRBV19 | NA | TGTGCCAGTAGTCCCAGGACAGGGGGAATCTACGAGCAGTACTTC | CASSPRTGGIYEQYF